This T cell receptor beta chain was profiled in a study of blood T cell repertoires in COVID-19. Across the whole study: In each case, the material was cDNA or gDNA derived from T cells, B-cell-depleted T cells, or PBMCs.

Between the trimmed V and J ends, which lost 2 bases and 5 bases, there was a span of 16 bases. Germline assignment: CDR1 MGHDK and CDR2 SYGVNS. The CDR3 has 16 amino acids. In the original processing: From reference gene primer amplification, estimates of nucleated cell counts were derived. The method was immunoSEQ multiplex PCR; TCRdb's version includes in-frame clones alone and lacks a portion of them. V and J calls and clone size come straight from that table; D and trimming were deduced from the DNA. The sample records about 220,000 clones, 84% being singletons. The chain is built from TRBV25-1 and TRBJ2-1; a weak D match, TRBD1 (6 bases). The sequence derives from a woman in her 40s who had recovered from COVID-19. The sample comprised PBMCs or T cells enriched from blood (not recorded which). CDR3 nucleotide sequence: TGTGCCAGCAGTGAAAACGGACAGACTAACAACAATGAGCAGTTCTTC. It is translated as CASSENGQTNNNEQFF.